These T cell receptor beta chains were read from a single sample in a study of shared clonotypes between healthy human individuals. TCRdb's table, derived via immunoSEQ multiplex PCR, lists solely in-frame clones and lacks some. The table records around 510,000 clones, approximately 95% of them present only once. Source material: naive CD4+ T cells sorted from blood. The receptors were sampled from a woman between 25 and 40 years old in good health. Both conserved end residues are trimmed from each CDR3. Clone size is given for some rows only: seen once, a few or many times, or a class if the clone is expanded.

abundance: -
v_gene: TRBV5-4
j_gene: TRBJ2-7
CDR3aa: ASSLTKLAGVSYEQY

abundance: -
v_gene: TRBV7-8
j_gene: TRBJ2-7
CDR3aa: ASSLVPGEQY

abundance: -
v_gene: TRBV2
j_gene: TRBJ1-6
CDR3aa: ASREEGMAPLH

abundance: -
v_gene: TRBV11-2
j_gene: TRBJ2-7
CDR3aa: ASSPGLLGQGYEQY

abundance: -
v_gene: TRBV6-5
j_gene: TRBJ1-2
CDR3aa: ASSSGRSPYGYT

abundance: -
v_gene: TRBV11-2
j_gene: TRBJ2-3
CDR3aa: ASSLVRQISTDTQY

abundance: few
v_gene: TRBV10-3
j_gene: TRBJ1-1
CDR3aa: AIRQTGETEAF

abundance: once
v_gene: TRBV19
j_gene: TRBJ2-7
CDR3aa: ASSIVPGGGYEQY

abundance: -
v_gene: TRBV5-1
j_gene: TRBJ2-5
CDR3aa: ASANQGVEETQY

abundance: -
v_gene: TRBV7-3
j_gene: TRBJ2-1
CDR3aa: ASSLGTSGRDEQF

abundance: -
v_gene: TRBV7-9
j_gene: TRBJ2-2
CDR3aa: ASSSHRDRNTGELF

abundance: -
v_gene: TRBV5-6
j_gene: TRBJ2-7
CDR3aa: ASSRTRIPYEQY

abundance: -
v_gene: TRBV2
j_gene: TRBJ2-7
CDR3aa: ASSEYGTGTYEQY

abundance: -
v_gene: TRBV27
j_gene: TRBJ2-5
CDR3aa: ASSLYGLAVQETQY

abundance: -
v_gene: TRBV4-1
j_gene: TRBJ1-1
CDR3aa: ASSQPSGTVEAF

abundance: -
v_gene: TRBV28
j_gene: TRBJ2-7
CDR3aa: ASSGRGAPTYEQY

abundance: -
v_gene: TRBV7-7
j_gene: TRBJ2-5
CDR3aa: ASSHGSERETQY

abundance: -
v_gene: TRBV11-2
j_gene: TRBJ2-5
CDR3aa: ASSLYARFVETQY

abundance: -
v_gene: TRBV13
j_gene: TRBJ1-4
CDR3aa: ASSSGGLPNEKLF

abundance: -
v_gene: TRBV18
j_gene: TRBJ2-3
CDR3aa: ASSPPSTDTQY

abundance: -
v_gene: TRBV15
j_gene: TRBJ2-3
CDR3aa: ATSRDRQSTDTQY

abundance: -
v_gene: TRBV28
j_gene: TRBJ2-7
CDR3aa: ASSLVPYEQY

abundance: -
v_gene: TRBV1
j_gene: TRBJ2-3
CDR3aa: TSSQLAGAYSGTDTQY

abundance: -
v_gene: TRBV6-5
j_gene: TRBJ1-2
CDR3aa: ASSYSDRGWSGYT

abundance: -
v_gene: TRBV10-3
j_gene: TRBJ1-1
CDR3aa: AISGRGDTEAF

abundance: few
v_gene: TRBV5-4
j_gene: TRBJ2-7
CDR3aa: ASSSGGYEQY

abundance: -
v_gene: TRBV10-1
j_gene: TRBJ1-5
CDR3aa: ASSPGTGNQPQH

abundance: -
v_gene: TRBV10-2
j_gene: TRBJ2-5
CDR3aa: ASSVASQETQY

abundance: -
v_gene: TRBV9
j_gene: TRBJ2-1
CDR3aa: ASRPLGLADNNEQF

abundance: -
v_gene: TRBV18
j_gene: TRBJ1-1
CDR3aa: ASSSLDLNTEAF